Listed below are T cell receptor beta chains from one sample, sequenced in a study of T cells in Graves' hyperthyroidism and ophthalmopathy. TCRdb re-called the multiplex PCR reads with MiXCR, one entry per CDR3 protein. Here the sample spans hundreds of thousands of distinct CDR3 sequences, nearly 45% being singletons. Sample: peripheral blood or thyroid tissue (not recorded which). The receptors here all came from an adult man with Graves' disease, either hyperthyroidism or ophthalmopathy (not recorded which). CDR3s include the opening cysteine and the closing phenylalanine or tryptophan. The D gene is left open where the match is weak. Clone sizes are given selectively: once, few, many, or a class where the clone is expanded.

>-|TRBJ1-2|-|TRBV9
CASSATKTGTRDGYTF
TGTGCCAGCAGCGCGACCAAAACAGGGACGAGGGATGGCTACACCTTC
>-|TRBJ1-5|-|TRBV12-3/TRBV12-4
CASSYTEEYSNQPQHF
TGTGCCAGCAGTTACACGGAAGAATATAGCAATCAGCCCCAGCATTTT
>few|TRBJ2-2|TRBD2|TRBV2
CASSPGGGVGTGELFF
TGTGCCAGCAGCCCCGGGGGAGGGGTAGGCACCGGGGAGCTGTTTTTT
>few|TRBJ2-7|-|TRBV7-9
CASSFRDWWEQYF
TGTGCCAGCAGCTTCCGGGACTGGTGGGAGCAGTACTTC
>-|TRBJ2-7|-|TRBV12-3/TRBV12-4
CASGPGTYEQYF
TGTGCCAGCGGCCCGGGAACCTACGAGCAGTACTTC
>-|TRBJ2-7|-|TRBV24-1
CATRPGQEEQYF
TGTGCCACCAGGCCGGGACAAGAAGAGCAGTACTTC
>-|TRBJ2-7|TRBD2|TRBV25-1
CASSGAGGLAGSYEQYF
TGTGCCAGCAGTGGAGCCGGGGGACTAGCGGGCTCCTACGAGCAGTACTTC
>many|TRBJ1-1|-|TRBV29-1
CSGGPRQDTEAFF
TGCAGCGGCGGGCCCCGACAGGACACTGAAGCTTTCTTT
>few|TRBJ2-7|-|TRBV7-9
CASSSRDGVSYEQYF
TGTGCCAGCAGCTCGCGTGACGGGGTCTCCTACGAGCAGTACTTC
>once|TRBJ2-7|TRBD1|TRBV11-1
CASSFDRVRYEQYF
TGTGCCAGCAGCTTCGACAGGGTAAGGTACGAGCAGTACTTC
>-|TRBJ2-5|-|TRBV11-2
CASSLGAEQETQYF
TGTGCCAGCAGCTTGGGGGCAGAACAAGAGACCCAGTACTTC
>many|TRBJ2-7|-|TRBV29-1
CSVLTVNYEQYF
TGCAGCGTTCTCACAGTGAACTACGAGCAGTACTTC
>few|TRBJ1-1|-|TRBV19
CASSIRAKSEAFF
TGTGCCAGTAGTATAAGGGCAAAATCTGAAGCTTTCTTT
>few|TRBJ1-1|TRBD1|TRBV5-1
CASSSGTGQGHGEAFF
TGCGCCAGCAGCTCGGGGACAGGTCAGGGGCACGGTGAAGCTTTCTTT
>few|TRBJ1-1|TRBD1|TRBV6-5
CASSRIETGKAFF
TGTGCCAGCAGCCGAATTGAGACAGGGAAAGCTTTCTTT
>-|TRBJ1-2|-|TRBV25-1
CATSNYGYTF
TGTGCCACTTCGAACTATGGCTACACCTTC
>many|TRBJ2-7|TRBD2|TRBV10-3
CAISGGLAGAEQYF
TGTGCCATCAGTGGGGGACTAGCGGGAGCCGAGCAGTACTTC
>-|TRBJ2-7|-|TRBV7-2
CASTNPRRLDEQYF
TGTGCCAGCACCAACCCCCGCCGACTAGACGAGCAGTACTTC
>-|TRBJ1-2|-|TRBV14
CAGNYDRRGGYTF
TGTGCCGGCAACTACGACAGACGCGGTGGCTACACCTTC
>-|TRBJ1-3|-|TRBV2
CASASSGNTIYF
TGTGCCAGCGCGAGCTCTGGAAACACCATATATTTT
>many|TRBJ2-5|TRBD1|TRBV7-7
CASSLVGTGIAETQYF
TGTGCTAGCAGCTTAGTTGGGACAGGGATAGCAGAGACCCAGTACTTC
>-|TRBJ1-6|-|TRBV7-8
CASSLEGTGYDNSPLHF
TGTGCCAGCAGCTTGGAGGGTACGGGTTATGATAATTCACCCCTCCACTTT
>-|TRBJ2-2|-|TRBV7-9
CASSSTGTLNTGELFF
TGTGCCAGCAGCTCGACTGGGACATTGAACACCGGGGAGCTGTTTTTT
>few|TRBJ1-2|TRBD1|TRBV5-1
CASRQGGTGSGYTF
TGCGCCAGCAGACAAGGGGGGACAGGGTCCGGCTACACCTTC
>-|TRBJ1-1|TRBD1|TRBV29-1
CSQQGANTEAFF
TGCAGTCAACAGGGGGCTAACACTGAAGCTTTCTTT
>many|TRBJ1-1|-|TRBV15
CATSRDVGGAGTEAFF
TGTGCCACCAGCAGAGATGTGGGGGGCGCGGGGACTGAAGCTTTCTTT
>many|TRBJ1-1|TRBD1|TRBV29-1
CSALTGTDTEAFF
TGCAGCGCTCTGACAGGGACAGACACTGAAGCTTTCTTT
>-|TRBJ2-2|-|TRBV7-9
CASSIGTQDRNTGELFF
TGTGCCAGCAGCATAGGGACGCAGGACCGAAACACCGGGGAGCTGTTTTTT
>-|TRBJ1-1|TRBD1|TRBV12-3/TRBV12-4
CASSLNRGRITEAFF
TGTGCCAGCAGTTTGAACAGGGGGAGGATCACTGAAGCTTTCTTT
>-|TRBJ2-5|TRBD2|TRBV7-3
CASSYSGSMETQYF
TGTGCCAGCAGCTATAGCGGGAGTATGGAGACCCAGTACTTC
>-|TRBJ1-1|-|TRBV20-1
CSARDDLGAGHSAFF
TGCAGTGCTAGAGACGATTTGGGGGCAGGGCATTCGGCTTTCTTT
>few|TRBJ1-1|TRBD1|TRBV7-9
CASSLDPTGVEAFF
TGTGCCAGCAGCTTAGACCCGACAGGGGTTGAAGCTTTCTTT
>-|TRBJ1-1|TRBD1|TRBV6-5
CASSYDGTGNTEAFF
TGTGCCAGCAGTTACGATGGGACAGGGAACACTGAAGCTTTCTTT
>-|TRBJ1-4|-|TRBV20-1
CSARPLAGEKLFF
TGCAGTGCTAGGCCCCTAGCGGGTGAAAAACTGTTTTTT
>-|TRBJ1-1|-|TRBV7-9
CASSQAQLNTEAFF
TGCGCCAGCAGCCAAGCGCAACTGAACACTGAAGCTTTCTTT
>-|TRBJ1-1|-|TRBV6-1
CASSPGGFAVAFF
TGTGCCAGCAGTCCGGGGGGCTTCGCTGTAGCTTTCTTT
>-|TRBJ1-2|-|TRBV7-8
CASSLRASGTSFYGYTF
TGTGCCAGCAGCTTGCGGGCTAGCGGGACGTCCTTCTATGGCTACACCTTC